This TCR beta chain emerged from a study of blood T cell repertoires in COVID-19. From germline, CDR1 is SGHRS and CDR2 YFSETQ. The V end lost 2 bases, the J end lost 2 bases, and 11 bases lay between the germline ends. The CDR3 is 15 residues long. The Seattle patients, enrolled during active infection, were followed longitudinally. This clone was found a few times. Some clones are missing from TCRdb's copy, which holds only in-frame ones; the method was immunoSEQ multiplex PCR. The profile covers roughly 200,000 clones, with 75% to 85% appearing a single time and approximately 9.9% taken by the ten largest.

The sequenced sample was peripheral blood. The receptor was isolated from a woman aged 35 to 49 with COVID-19, enrolled during active disease. This rearrangement joins TRBV5-1 to TRBJ2-1; a possible D gene is TRBD2 (6 bases). CDR3 sequence (DNA): TGCGCCAGCAGCTTAACTAGCAGCCCCTACAATGAGCAGTTCTTC. It yields the protein CASSLTSSPYNEQFF.